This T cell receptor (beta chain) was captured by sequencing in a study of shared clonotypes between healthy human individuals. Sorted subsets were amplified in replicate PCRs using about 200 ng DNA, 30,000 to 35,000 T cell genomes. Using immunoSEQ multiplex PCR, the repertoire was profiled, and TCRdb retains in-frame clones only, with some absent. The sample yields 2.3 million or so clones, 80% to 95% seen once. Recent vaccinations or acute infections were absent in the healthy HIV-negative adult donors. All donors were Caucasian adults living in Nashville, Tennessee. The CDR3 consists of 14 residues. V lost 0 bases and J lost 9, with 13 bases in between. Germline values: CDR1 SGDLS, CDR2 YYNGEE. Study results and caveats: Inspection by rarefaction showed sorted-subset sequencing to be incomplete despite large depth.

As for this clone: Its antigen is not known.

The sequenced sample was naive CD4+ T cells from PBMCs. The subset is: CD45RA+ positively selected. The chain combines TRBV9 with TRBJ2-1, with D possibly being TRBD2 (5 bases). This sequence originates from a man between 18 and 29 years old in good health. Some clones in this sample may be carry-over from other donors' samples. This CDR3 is CASSVGGAVGEQFF. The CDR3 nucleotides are TGTGCCAGCAGCGTAGGTGGAGCGGTTGGTGAGCAGTTCTTC.